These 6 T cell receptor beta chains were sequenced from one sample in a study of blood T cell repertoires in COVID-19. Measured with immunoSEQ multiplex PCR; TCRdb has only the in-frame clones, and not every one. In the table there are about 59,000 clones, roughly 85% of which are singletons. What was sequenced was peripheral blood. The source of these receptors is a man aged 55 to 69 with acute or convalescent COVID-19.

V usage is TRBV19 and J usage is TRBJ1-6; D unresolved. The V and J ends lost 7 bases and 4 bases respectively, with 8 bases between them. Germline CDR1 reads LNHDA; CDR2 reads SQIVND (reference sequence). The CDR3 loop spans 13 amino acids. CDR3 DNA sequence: TGTGCCAGTACCGATGCGTATAATTCACCCCTCCACTTT. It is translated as CASTDAYNSPLHF.

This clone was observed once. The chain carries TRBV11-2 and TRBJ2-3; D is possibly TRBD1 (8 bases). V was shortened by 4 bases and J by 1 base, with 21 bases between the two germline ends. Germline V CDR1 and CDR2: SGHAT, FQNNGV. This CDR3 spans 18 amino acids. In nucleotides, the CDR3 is TGTGCCAGCAGCTCCGGACAGGGCGGGAGTACGGGCACAGATACGCAGTATTTT. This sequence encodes CASSSGQGGSTGTDTQYF.

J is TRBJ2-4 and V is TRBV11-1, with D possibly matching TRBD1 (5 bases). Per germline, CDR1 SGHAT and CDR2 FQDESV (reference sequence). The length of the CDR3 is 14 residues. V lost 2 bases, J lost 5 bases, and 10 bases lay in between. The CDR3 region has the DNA TGTGCCAGCAGCTTAAGCAGGGTGGAAAACATTCAGTACTTC. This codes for CASSLSRVENIQYF.

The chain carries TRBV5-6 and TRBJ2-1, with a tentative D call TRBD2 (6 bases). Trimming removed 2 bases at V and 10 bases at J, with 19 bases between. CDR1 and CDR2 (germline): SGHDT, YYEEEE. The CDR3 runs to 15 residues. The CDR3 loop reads CASSFWNRREGEQFF. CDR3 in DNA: TGTGCCAGCAGCTTTTGGAATCGGCGGGAAGGGGAGCAGTTCTTC.

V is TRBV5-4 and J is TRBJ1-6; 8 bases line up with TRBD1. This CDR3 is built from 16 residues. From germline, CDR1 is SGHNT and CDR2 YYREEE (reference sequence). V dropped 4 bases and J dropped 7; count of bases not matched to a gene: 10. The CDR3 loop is CASSAATGGDNSPLHF. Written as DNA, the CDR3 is TGTGCCAGCAGCGCCGCTACAGGGGGAGACAATTCACCCCTCCACTTT.

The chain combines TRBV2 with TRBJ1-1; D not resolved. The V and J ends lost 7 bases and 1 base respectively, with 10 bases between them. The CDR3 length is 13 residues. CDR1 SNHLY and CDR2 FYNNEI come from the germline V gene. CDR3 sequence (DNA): TGTGCCAGCATGCGGGTGGGGAACACTGAAGCTTTCTTT. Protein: CASMRVGNTEAFF.